This T cell receptor beta chain derives from a study of T cell repertoires in cytomegalovirus infection (dated by TCRdb to the late 2010s). Concerning the study at large: Peptide stimulations targeted recently identified HLA-C-restricted CMV epitopes, whose presentation resists viral immunomodulation, together with well-studied HLA-B-restricted epitopes. Donor HLA type was relevant to the analysis, as public TCR beta signatures indicated carriage of CMV infection together with the matching HLA type. Paper-wide results and their limitations: Cumulative frequency of public TCR beta family members discriminated carriers of CMV infection plus the relevant HLA type in this cohort and an independent approximately 400-donor cohort. In the ex vivo response, HLA-C-restricted CMV-specific TCR beta clonotypes were dominant, and in two of eight donors the single most frequent clonotype came from this HLA-C-restricted group.

TCRdb names Illumina HiSeq 1500 as the instrument used. The public sequencing data were trimmed at Q25 with fastp and processed into clonotypes with MiXCR by TCRdb, which kept only in-frame beta chains. Rows merge per CDR3 protein into single entries with the most common DNA and genes. This sample has under 500,000 distinct CDR3 sequences in its table, and roughly 46% of those were observed once. The ten largest clones add up to about 41% of the sample. The sample's treatment or condition label, decoded: in vitro stimulation with specific CMV peptide epitopes to enrich CMV-specific T cells. The junction carries 11 bases between V and J, which are trimmed by 2 bases and 5 bases respectively. Based on the germline V gene, the CDR1 and CDR2 sequences are SGHTA and FQGNSA. There are 14 amino acids in the CDR3, from cysteine to phenylalanine inclusive. The sequence is cut down to CDR3 DNA, 42 bases in frame from base 1.

This clonotype was seen a few times. Its antigen is not yet known. Base-call qualities are not available, and no considerably larger clone is one nucleotide away. The rearrangement combines TRBV7-2 with TRBJ2-3, and possibly TRBD1, on 5 matching bases. Here the sequenced sample was cultured PBMCs, taken from culture after CMV antigen stimulation. The sequence derives from a human donor in good health (CMV status not recorded). Some clones in this sample may be carry-over from other donors' samples. The nucleotides are TGTGCCAGCAGCTTATCTTGGGGCGGAGATACGCAGTATTTT. This translates into CASSLSWGGDTQYF.